The present entry profiles one TCR beta chain with its context. This specimen includes other DNA sequences encoding the same CDR3. The assay was immunoSEQ multiplex PCR, and TCRdb's table has in-frame clones only and misses some. The sample carries about 440,000 clones, roughly 91% recorded once. These data belong to a study of blood T cell repertoires in COVID-19. The germline V and J ends were trimmed by 0 bases and 2 bases, with 9 bases remaining between them. This CDR3 is 14 amino acids long. Germline V gene lookup returns CDR1 SGDLS and CDR2 YYNGEE. This study enrolled people aged 18 to 89 from 20 to 25 US geographic areas.

What was sequenced was PBMCs or T cells enriched from blood (not recorded which). The TCR originated in a young man who had recovered from COVID-19. The chain has TRBV9 and TRBJ2-7, with a tentative D call TRBD1 (5 bases). CDR3 sequence: CASSVGQGTYEQYF. In DNA, the CDR3 is TGTGCCAGCAGCGTAGGCCAGGGCACCTACGAGCAGTACTTC.